The sample holds one count of the clone carrying this TCR beta chain. From germline, CDR1 is LGHNA and CDR2 YNFKEQ. The CDR3 is 15 residues long. V was cut by 3 bases and J by 7 bases, with 15 bases left in between. This specimen belongs to a study of T cell responses to AZD1222 COVID-19 vaccine. Sequencing used immunoSEQ multiplex PCR; TCRdb keeps in-frame clones, though not all of them. The data show 85,000 to 130,000 clones, 85% to 90% seen once. The chain uses TRBV4-2 and TRBJ1-4; weak D call: TRBD1 (6 bases). This receptor was identified in an adult in good health. The specimen was peripheral blood, collected on day 0 of AZD1222 vaccination. The CDR3 DNA reads TGTGCCAGCAGCCATGATGGGGGCAGGGTTGAAAAACTGTTTTTT. This gives the protein CASSHDGGRVEKLFF.